This is a list of T cell receptor beta chains from one sample in a study of T-cell memory formation after mild COVID-19. In TCRdb, the 5' RACE reads were re-called with MiXCR into one record per CDR3 protein. This table has 40,000 or so distinct CDR3 sequences, 6% to 8.5% appearing once. The sample consisted of PBMCs or a T cell subset sorted from them (not recorded which). The receptors derive from an adult who had mild COVID-19 (a few samples of this study predate the infection). Cell type and time point are not known. Each CDR3 is given with its conserved first and last residue. A D gene is named only where the DNA matches it firmly. Only part of the rows carry a size: once, few, many, or a class if the clone is expanded.

TGTGCCAGCAGCCCCCTGTGGGTAGGCGATGAGCAGTTCTTC CASSPLWVGDEQFF TRBJ2-1 TRBV11-1 NA NA
TGCGCCAGCAGCTTGGAACGGGGGGAAGAGACCCAGTACTTC CASSLERGEETQYF TRBJ2-5 TRBV5-1 TRBD2 few
TGTGCCACCAGTGGGACTAGCGGGGGGGCTTGGAATACGCAGTATTTT CATSGTSGGAWNTQYF TRBJ2-3 TRBV24-1 TRBD2 few
TGTGCCAGCTCACCACCAAATCGGGACGGCAGAGGTGAGCAGTTCTTC CASSPPNRDGRGEQFF TRBJ2-1 TRBV18 NA many
TGTGCCAGCAATAATGGGGGCACCTACGAGCAGTACTTC CASNNGGTYEQYF TRBJ2-7 TRBV6-5 NA many
TGCAGTGCTCAAAGCGGATCCTACAATGAGCAGTTCTTC CSAQSGSYNEQFF TRBJ2-1 TRBV20-1 NA many
TGTGCCAGCAGCTTAAGGTCACCCCAAGAGACCCAGTACTTC CASSLRSPQETQYF TRBJ2-5 TRBV7-8 NA many
TGTGCCAGTACTCCGTCATGGGTCTCTAGCACCGGGGAGCTGTTTTTT CASTPSWVSSTGELFF TRBJ2-2 TRBV19 NA few
TGCGCCAGCAGCGCCCTAACCATAGAGCAGTTCTTC CASSALTIEQFF TRBJ2-1 TRBV5-1 NA many
TGCGCCAGCAGCCAAGATTTAACCAGGGGGCGAGAGCAGTTCTTC CASSQDLTRGREQFF TRBJ2-1 TRBV4-3 TRBD1 many
TGCAGTGCTAGTCGCGAGGGCCTAAACAATGAGCAGTTCTTC CSASREGLNNEQFF TRBJ2-1 TRBV20-1 NA many
TGTGCCAGCAATCTAGCGGGACGAAACAATGAGCAGTTCTTC CASNLAGRNNEQFF TRBJ2-1 TRBV6-6 TRBD2 many
TGTGCCAGCGGAAGGGACAGTCAAGAGACCCAGTACTTC CASGRDSQETQYF TRBJ2-5 TRBV5-4 TRBD1 few
TGTGCCACCAGTGTAGGCAGGGAGGATGAGCAGTTCTTC CATSVGREDEQFF TRBJ2-1 TRBV24-1 NA many
TGTGCCAGCAGTTTAAGGCAGGGGAATTCACCCCTCCACTTT CASSLRQGNSPLHF TRBJ1-6 TRBV12-3/TRBV12-4 NA many
TGTGCCAGCTCACCAATGACAGGAGACTTTAACTATGGCTACACCTTC CASSPMTGDFNYGYTF TRBJ1-2 TRBV18 NA few
TGTGCCAGCACTTGGACAGGGGGTCAGCCCCAGCATTTT CASTWTGGQPQHF TRBJ1-5 TRBV6-1 TRBD1 NA